This T cell receptor (beta chain) was observed in a study of CD8+ T cells in alopecia areata. Study-wide points: Besides other cells, scalp samples also yield sequences of resident alphabeta T cells from normal skin.

Investigators isolated RNA and reverse transcribed it into cDNA to act as the sequencing template. TCRdb's copy holds only in-frame clones and misses some; the assay was immunoSEQ multiplex PCR. The sample comprises approximately 170,000 clones, approximately 60% of which are singletons, and about 0.69% rests with the top ten. A remark on this clone: What it recognizes is unknown.

Germline assignment: CDR1 MNHNY and CDR2 SVGAGI (reference sequence). V was pared by 6 bases and J by 0 bases, with 4 bases of the junction left unmatched. This CDR3 comprises 14 residues. Noted treatment: oral pan-JAK inhibitor, 5-10 mg twice daily. The chain links TRBV6-6 to TRBJ1-2; 7 bases match TRBD1. The sample here was CD4+ T cells sorted from blood, taken at week 4, from a patient treated with tofacitinib. This sequence was found in a human donor with alopecia areata. The CDR3 DNA follows: TGTGCCAGCAGCAGGGACAGCTCTAACTATGGCTACACCTTC. This sequence encodes CASSRDSSNYGYTF.